The following is a TCR beta chain sequence with its context. The method was immunoSEQ multiplex PCR; TCRdb's version includes in-frame clones alone and lacks a portion of them. Of roughly 230,000 clones in the sample, approximately 88% are singletons; the top ten hold about 0.7%. The data were taken from a study of blood T cell repertoires in COVID-19. Study in general: There were acute and convalescent COVID-19 samples, and they came from the United States, Italy and Spain. PBMCs, B-cell-depleted T cells, or T cells were the source of the cDNA or gDNA that made up the material.

This CDR3 region has 14 residues. CDR1 is SGHRS, CDR2 YFSETQ, per germline. J was trimmed by 8 bases and V by 3 bases; bases with no gene match: 8. Sequenced input: peripheral blood. The chain has TRBV5-1 and TRBJ1-2, with 9 bases lining up with TRBD1. This clonotype was obtained from a human donor in a cohort sampled during active COVID-19. The CDR3 DNA reads TGCGCCAGCAGCTCACAACAGGGGGCTCAAGGCTACACCTTC. It translates to CASSSQQGAQGYTF.